A selection of T cell receptor beta chains follows, all from one sample in a study of shared clonotypes between healthy human individuals. TCRdb's table, derived via immunoSEQ multiplex PCR, lists solely in-frame clones and lacks some. The sample yields fewer than 3 million clones, approximately 90% seen once. Specimen: naive CD4+ T cells from PBMCs. The receptors derive from a man between 18 and 35 years old in good health. Some clones in this sample may be carry-over from other donors' samples. Each CDR3 is given with its conserved first and last residue. The order of the fields is V gene, J gene, D gene, clone size, CDR3 DNA, CDR3 protein. The D gene is left open where the match is weak. Only some rows state a clone size, as once, few, many or a class for expanded clones.

TRBV6-1	TRBJ2-4	NA	NA	TGTGCCAGCGGTCCAACGTTTGACTCCAAAAACATTCAGTACTTC	CASGPTFDSKNIQYF
TRBV27	TRBJ1-5	NA	NA	TGTGCCAGCAGTTTACTGTCGGGAAGCAATCAGCCCCAGCATTTT	CASSLLSGSNQPQHF
TRBV7-6	TRBJ2-1	NA	NA	TGTGCCAGCAGCTTAGCTCGGCAGGGTTTCCGGTTCTTC	CASSLARQGFRFF
TRBV21-1	TRBJ1-4	NA	once	TGTGCCAGCAGCAAAGCGGGACAGGGACCCTCTAATGAAAAACTGTTTTTT	CASSKAGQGPSNEKLFF
TRBV7-9	TRBJ2-5	NA	NA	TGTGCCAGCAGCTACGCCCAGGGGGGGGAGACCCAGTACTTC	CASSYAQGGETQYF
TRBV6-1	TRBJ1-2	NA	NA	TGTGCCAGCAGTGCCCGGACGGTTTACTATGGCTACACCTTC	CASSARTVYYGYTF
TRBV7-3	TRBJ2-2	NA	NA	TGTGCCAGCAGCTTACTCCCGGGACAGAACACCGGGGAGCTGTTTTTT	CASSLLPGQNTGELFF
TRBV6-1	TRBJ1-1	NA	NA	TGTGCCACCATGACCAGGGCAGGGTTGAACACTGAAGCTTTCTTT	CATMTRAGLNTEAFF
TRBV21-1	TRBJ2-7	NA	NA	TGTGCCAGCAGCAGGTGGAAAAAGGGAGGGGACGAGCAGTACTTC	CASSRWKKGGDEQYF
TRBV19	TRBJ2-2	TRBD2	once	TGTGCCAGCCGTGCCGGGACTAGTTTACACACCGGGGAGCTGTTTTTT	CASRAGTSLHTGELFF
TRBV9	TRBJ2-5	TRBD1	once	TGTGCCAGCAGCGGACAGGGCATTCAACAAGAGACCCAGTACTTC	CASSGQGIQQETQYF
TRBV10-3	TRBJ2-5	NA	NA	TGTGCCATCAGTGACACAGAAGAGACCCAGTACTTC	CAISDTEETQYF
TRBV12-2	TRBJ1-3	NA	NA	TGTGCAAGTCGCCATCCGGGACAGGGGAACACCATATATTTT	CASRHPGQGNTIYF
TRBV7-8	TRBJ1-2	NA	once	TGTGCCAGCAGTATGGGGGGTCTGTTCGGCTACACCTTC	CASSMGGLFGYTF
TRBV28	TRBJ2-3	TRBD1	NA	TGTGCCAGCAGCACAGGGGGAACCACCTCCACAGATACGCAGTATTTT	CASSTGGTTSTDTQYF
TRBV5-1	TRBJ1-1	TRBD1	few	TGCGCCAGCAAAGGACAGGGAACCAACACTGAAGCTTTCTTT	CASKGQGTNTEAFF
TRBV5-1	TRBJ1-1	TRBD1	NA	TGCGCCAGCAGCTTGTCACAGGGGTCCACTGAAGCTTTCTTT	CASSLSQGSTEAFF
TRBV19	TRBJ1-4	TRBD1	once	TGTGCCAGTAGTACAACAGGGGGACGGAGGGAAAAACTGTTTTTT	CASSTTGGRREKLFF